The 26 T cell receptor beta chains presented below share a single source sample, sequenced in a study of cytomegalovirus exposure and HLA in healthy donors. Primers included in the PCR were 60 Vbeta and 13 Jbeta primers. Sequencing was performed with immunoSEQ multiplex PCR; in TCRdb, only in-frame clones are kept and a portion is missing. The sample holds fewer than 250,000 clones; about 80% are singletons and the top ten take around 6%. Input material: PBMCs. The receptors were sampled from a man aged 35-49 years in good health and CMV-seropositive.

The chain employs TRBV4-1 and TRBJ1-4; D is undetermined. The germline CDR1 and CDR2 sequences are MGHRA and YSYEKL. This CDR3 is built from 18 residues. Trimming left V 4 bases short and J 5 bases short, with 23 bases between. The CDR3, as DNA: TGCGCCAGCAGCCTTAGGGAGACCTATTTAACTCCGAATGAAAAACTGTTTTTT. It is translated as CASSLRETYLTPNEKLFF.

V is TRBV29-1 and J is TRBJ1-1; 8 positions match TRBD1. V shed 7 bases, J shed 11 bases, and the junction held 6 bases outside the gene matches. Germline values: CDR1 SQVTM, CDR2 ANQGSEA. CDR3 length: 10 residues. The CDR3 DNA is TGCAGCGCTGGGGACAGGAGTGCTTTCTTT. Amino acids: CSAGDRSAFF.

V usage is TRBV2 and J usage is TRBJ2-7; 8 positions match TRBD2. CDR3 size: 13 residues. Per germline, CDR1 SNHLY and CDR2 FYNNEI. V lost 8 bases to trimming and J lost 0 bases; unmatched junction nucleotides: 3. The CDR3 DNA is TGTGCCAGCCCAGGGACTAGCTCCTACGAGCAGTACTTC. Amino acids: CASPGTSSYEQYF.

This chain uses TRBV6-5 with TRBJ1-4, with unresolved D. CDR3 length equals 14 residues. With 5 bases removed from V and 4 bases from J, the gap between germline ends came to 11 bases. CDR1 is MNHEY and CDR2 is SVGAGI in the germline V gene. Here the CDR3 reads CASSELPSNEKLFF. For the CDR3, the DNA is TGTGCCAGCAGTGAACTGCCAAGTAATGAAAAACTGTTTTTT.

The J gene is TRBJ1-5, the V gene TRBV27; no definite D call. This CDR3 contains 12 residues. The germline CDR1 and CDR2 sequences are MNHEY and SMNVEV (reference sequence). V was cut by 5 bases and J by 7 bases, with 9 bases left in between. CDR3 sequence: CASSTDTQPQHF. CDR3 nucleotides: TGTGCCAGCAGTACCGACACACAGCCCCAGCATTTT.

This clone was observed a single time. V is TRBV10-2 and J is TRBJ1-1; no clear D. This CDR3 is built from 11 residues. The germline CDR1 and CDR2 sequences are WSHSY and SAAADI. The germline V and J ends were trimmed by 11 bases and 4 bases, with 11 bases remaining between them. The CDR3 DNA is TGCGCCTCCCTGGCATCCACTGAAGCTTTCTTT. Translating gives CASLASTEAFF.

This chain uses TRBV5-1 with TRBJ1-3; 7 nucleotides agree with TRBD1. The ends lost 6 bases at V and 4 bases at J; junction bases unmatched: 10. CDR3 length: 15 amino acids. The germline CDR1 and CDR2 sequences are SGHRS and YFSETQ. This CDR3 is CASTEGGTYGNTIYF. In DNA, the CDR3 is TGCGCCAGCACCGAAGGGGGCACTTACGGAAACACCATATATTTT.

Details on this clone: Other DNA variants within this sample encode the same CDR3. The V and J genes are TRBV27 and TRBJ2-3, with 7 bases that match TRBD2. From germline, CDR1 is MNHEY and CDR2 SMNVEV (reference sequence). This CDR3 spans 15 amino acids. Unmatched junction bases numbered 7, after V lost 2 bases and J lost 5 bases. CDR3 nucleotide sequence: TGTGCCAGCAGTTTAGGGGCGGGAGTTATAGATACGCAGTATTTT. Its protein is CASSLGAGVIDTQYF.

The V and J genes are TRBV4-1 and TRBJ2-3; D possibly corresponds to TRBD1 (6 bases). V was clipped by 3 bases and J by 0 bases, with 13 bases between them. Germline V CDR1 and CDR2: MGHRA, YSYEKL. The CDR3 runs 16 residues. The DNA of the CDR3 is TGCGCCAGCAGCCAGACTCAGGGGTGGAGCACAGATACGCAGTATTTT. Protein sequence: CASSQTQGWSTDTQYF.

The chain is built from TRBV11-2 and TRBJ2-7; 8 bases match TRBD2. The J segment lost 4 bases and the V segment lost 5 bases, leaving 4 bases of the junction unmatched. The CDR3 length is 13 residues. Germline values: CDR1 SGHAT, CDR2 FQNNGV. CDR3 bases: TGTGCCAGCAGCAGGGGACTAGTATACGAGCAGTACTTC. Encoded protein: CASSRGLVYEQYF.

The CDR3 reads CASSLVQGQLNEQFF. The CDR3 DNA follows: TGCGCCAGCAGCTTGGTTCAGGGGCAATTGAATGAGCAGTTCTTC. The chain employs TRBV5-1 and TRBJ2-1; a weak D match, TRBD1 (6 bases). V lost 0 bases and J 7 bases, leaving 14 bases between the germline ends. The CDR3 loop spans 15 amino acids. The germline V gene encodes CDR1 SGHRS and CDR2 YFSETQ.

This chain connects TRBV28 to TRBJ1-2, with D perhaps matching TRBD1 (5 bases). This CDR3 region has 15 residues. From germline, CDR1 is MDHEN and CDR2 SYDVKM. V gave up 4 bases and J gave up 6 bases, with 18 bases separating them. CDR3 protein: CASSSGGGTENGYTF. The CDR3, as DNA: TGTGCCAGCAGTTCGGGTGGGGGGACGGAGAATGGCTACACCTTC.

This clone came up once. CDR3 nucleotides: TGTGCCAGCAGTTTCGATTCCGACAGGGGGGCCTATGGCTACACCTTC. Translation: CASSFDSDRGAYGYTF. The J gene is TRBJ1-2, the V gene TRBV11-2, with TRBD1 matching 9 bases. CDR3 length: 16 residues. Germline V CDR1 and CDR2: SGHAT, FQNNGV. The junction had 12 bases not matched to a gene; V was cut back by 6 bases and J by 4 bases.

The count of this clone is one. The chain uses TRBV15 and TRBJ1-6, with 8 positions matching TRBD1. This CDR3 is built from 14 residues. The V gene's germline CDR1 is LNHNV and CDR2 YYDKDF (reference sequence). J was trimmed by 8 bases and V by 5 bases; bases with no gene match: 5. The CDR3 region is CATSARQGHSPLHF. CDR3 nucleotide sequence: TGTGCCACCAGCGCCCGACAGGGGCATTCACCCCTCCACTTT. The whole variable domain, remainder taken from reference TRBV15 and TRBJ1-6, is DAMVIQNPRYQVTQFGKPVTLSCSQTLNHNVMYWYQQKSSQAPKLLFHYYDKDFNNEADTPDNFQSRRPNTSFCFLDIRSPGLGDTAMYLCATSARQGHSPLHFGNGTRLTVT.

The J gene is TRBJ1-1, the V gene TRBV29-1; 7 nucleotides match TRBD1. This CDR3 spans 13 amino acids. With V trimmed by 4 bases and J by 5 bases, 7 bases remained unmatched. CDR1 SQVTM and CDR2 ANQGSEA come from the germline V gene. Here the CDR3 DNA reads TGCAGCGTTGGACCAGGGGGGTTAACTGAAGCTTTCTTT. Amino acid sequence: CSVGPGGLTEAFF.

This clone was counted a few times. The rearrangement links TRBV6-1 to TRBJ1-1; tentative D call: TRBD1 (5 bases). The CDR3 spans 15 residues. The V gene lost 0 bases and the J gene lost 9 bases, with 17 bases spanning the gap. Germline V CDR1 and CDR2: MNHNS, SASEGT. The CDR3 sequence is CASSEAGPGRFQAFF. The CDR3 DNA reads TGTGCCAGCAGTGAAGCTGGGCCAGGGAGGTTCCAAGCTTTCTTT.

This clone has just one count. V usage is TRBV6-1 and J usage is TRBJ1-1, with D possibly being TRBD1 (6 bases). This CDR3 has 15 residues. Germline V gives CDR1 MNHNS, CDR2 SASEGT. V lost 1 base to trimming and J lost 3 bases, with 12 bases between them. The CDR3 DNA follows: TGTGCCAGCAGTGAAGGGGGAGGGGGGGACACTGAAGCTTTCTTT. Protein sequence: CASSEGGGGDTEAFF.

This clone came up a few times. This chain uses TRBV2 with TRBJ1-4; possible D gene TRBD1, 5 bases. The CDR3 sequence is 14 residues long. Germline V CDR1 and CDR2: SNHLY, FYNNEI. V was pared by 9 bases and J by 0 bases, with 11 bases between. The CDR3: CASRQFATNEKLFF. CDR3 sequence (DNA): TGTGCCAGTCGACAGTTTGCAACTAATGAAAAACTGTTTTTT.

The chain couples TRBV7-3 to TRBJ1-2, with 9 bases fitting TRBD1. This CDR3 spans 15 amino acids. Germline-derived CDR1 and CDR2 are SGHTA and FQGTGA. Trimming cost V 3 bases and J 6 bases; bases outside gene matches: 8. The CDR3 loop reads CASSLEGTGPNGYTF. DNA for the CDR3: TGTGCCAGCAGCTTGGAGGGGACAGGGCCTAATGGCTACACCTTC. The complete variable domain, with remaining parts taken from reference TRBV7-3 and TRBJ1-2, reads GAGVSQTPSNKVTEKGKYVELRCDPISGHTALYWYRQSLGQGPEFLIYFQGTGAADDSGLPNDRFFAVRPEGSVSTLKIQRTERGDSAVYLCASSLEGTGPNGYTFGSGTRLTVV.

This clone was seen a single time. Distinct nucleotide sequences in the sample also encode this CDR3. The rearrangement links TRBV5-4 to TRBJ1-1; TRBD1 matches 8 bases. The CDR3 is 15 residues long. Trimming at V came to 0 bases and at J to 1 base, leaving 2 bases not matched to a gene. The V gene's germline CDR1 is SGHNT and CDR2 YYREEE (reference sequence). The CDR3 loop is CASSLGQGRNTEAFF. The CDR3, as DNA: TGTGCCAGCAGCTTGGGACAGGGGAGGAACACTGAAGCTTTCTTT.

The chain is built from TRBV19 and TRBJ2-1, with TRBD2 as a possible D gene (6 bases). The CDR3 loop spans 14 amino acids. Germline V gene sequence: CDR1 LNHDA, CDR2 SQIVND (reference sequence). Trimming pared 10 bases from V and 0 bases from J, leaving 13 bases between. CDR3 nucleotide sequence: TGTGCCACCCAGGGACTGAGCTCCTACAATGAGCAGTTCTTC. The encoded protein is CATQGLSSYNEQFF.

The gene calls are TRBV12-5 and TRBJ1-1, with no clear D. The CDR3 runs 14 residues. The V end was cut by 2 bases, the J end by 1 base, with 8 bases between. CDR1 LGHNT and CDR2 FRNRAP come from the germline V gene. This CDR3 reads CASGLTPGNTEAFF. Written as DNA, the CDR3 is TGTGCTAGTGGTTTGACACCGGGGAACACTGAAGCTTTCTTT.

The rearrangement joins TRBV27 to TRBJ2-2; no firm D call. The CDR3 is 14 residues long. Per germline, CDR1 MNHEY and CDR2 SMNVEV (reference sequence). V lost 2 bases and J 5 bases, leaving 9 bases between the germline ends. The CDR3 is CASSLQFPTGELFF. For the CDR3, the DNA is TGTGCCAGCAGTTTACAATTCCCAACCGGGGAGCTGTTTTTT.

The chain has TRBV15 and TRBJ2-7; perhaps TRBD1 as D (5 bases). CDR3 length: 18 residues. Looked up from germline, CDR1 is LNHNV and CDR2 is YYDKDF (reference sequence). The V end lost 1 base, the J end lost 1 base, and 20 bases lay between the germline ends. This CDR3 is CATSRGGSNRWFSYEQYF. CDR3 DNA: TGTGCCACCAGCAGAGGCGGAAGTAACAGGTGGTTTTCCTACGAGCAGTACTTC.

This chain uses TRBV5-6 with TRBJ2-3, with 7 bases identical to TRBD2. After removal of 4 bases from V and 9 bases from J, the junction contained 5 bases not matched to a gene. Germline CDR1 reads SGHDT; CDR2 reads YYEEEE. This CDR3 has 12 residues. CDR3 protein: CASSPGGDTQYF. CDR3 coding DNA: TGTGCCAGCAGCCCGGGGGGAGACACGCAGTATTTT.

In this sample, this clone turned up once. The chain is built from TRBV6-5 and TRBJ1-2, with D maybe TRBD1 (6 bases). V dropped 2 bases and J dropped 5 bases, with 15 bases sitting between them. The germline V gene encodes CDR1 MNHEY and CDR2 SVGAGI. This CDR3 is 15 amino acids long. CDR3 nucleotide sequence: TGTGCCAGCAGTTACGATGGACAGCCGGATTATGGCTACACCTTC. Translating gives CASSYDGQPDYGYTF.